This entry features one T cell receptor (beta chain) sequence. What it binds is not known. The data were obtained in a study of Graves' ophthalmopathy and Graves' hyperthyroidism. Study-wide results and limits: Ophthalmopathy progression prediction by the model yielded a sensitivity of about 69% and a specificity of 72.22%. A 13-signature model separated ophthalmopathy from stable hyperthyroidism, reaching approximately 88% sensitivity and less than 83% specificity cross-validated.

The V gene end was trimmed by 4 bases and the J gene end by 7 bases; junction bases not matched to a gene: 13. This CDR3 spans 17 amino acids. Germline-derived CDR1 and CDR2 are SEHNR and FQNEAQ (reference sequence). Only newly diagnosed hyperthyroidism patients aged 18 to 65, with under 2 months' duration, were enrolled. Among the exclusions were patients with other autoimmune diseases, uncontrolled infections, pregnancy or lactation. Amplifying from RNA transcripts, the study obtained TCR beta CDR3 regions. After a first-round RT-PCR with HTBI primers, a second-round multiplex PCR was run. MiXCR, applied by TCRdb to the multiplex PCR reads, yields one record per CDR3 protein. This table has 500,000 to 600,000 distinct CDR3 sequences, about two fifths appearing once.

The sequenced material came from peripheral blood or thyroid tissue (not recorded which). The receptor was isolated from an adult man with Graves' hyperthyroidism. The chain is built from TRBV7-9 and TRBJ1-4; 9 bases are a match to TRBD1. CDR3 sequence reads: CASSSHDLQGAVEKLFF. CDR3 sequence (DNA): TGTGCCAGCAGCTCGCACGACCTACAGGGGGCGGTTGAAAAACTGTTTTTT.